This is a list of T cell receptor beta chains from one sample in a study of shared clonotypes between healthy human individuals. Using immunoSEQ multiplex PCR, the repertoire was profiled, and TCRdb retains in-frame clones only, with some absent. The sample holds over a million clones; nearly 99% are singletons and the top ten take 0.45%. Sequencing used naive CD4+ T cells sorted from blood. Source of these receptors: a young man in good health. Both conserved end residues are part of each CDR3. The D gene is left open where the match is weak. Only some rows state a clone size, as once, few, many or a class for expanded clones.

j_gene	abundance	v_gene	d_gene	CDR3nt	CDR3aa
TRBJ2-3	.	TRBV7-9	.	TGTGCCAGCAGCCCGAGCGGCACAGATACGCAGTATTTT	CASSPSGTDTQYF
TRBJ2-7	.	TRBV9	TRBD2	TGTGCCAGCAGCCCCTCTTTACGGGCGGGAGGCTTGGAGCAGTACTTC	CASSPSLRAGGLEQYF
TRBJ1-2	.	TRBV7-9	.	TGTGCCAGCAGCCAGAGGGCAGGGGAGCCTGGCTACACCTTC	CASSQRAGEPGYTF
TRBJ2-7	.	TRBV5-1	.	TGCGCCAGCAGCTTGCTGGGAAACGAGCAGTACTTC	CASSLLGNEQYF
TRBJ1-4	.	TRBV28	.	TGTGCCAGCAGTGGAAAGACAGTCGAAAATGAAAAACTGTTTTTT	CASSGKTVENEKLFF
TRBJ2-1	.	TRBV7-3	TRBD2	TGTGCCAGCAGCCTACATGGGACTAGTCATCCTGAGCAGTTCTTC	CASSLHGTSHPEQFF
TRBJ2-2	.	TRBV5-1	.	TGCGCCAGCAGCAACCGGGACCTCACCGGGGAGCTGTTTTTT	CASSNRDLTGELFF
TRBJ2-7	.	TRBV5-4	.	TGTGCCAGCAGCTTGGGGGGCGCCTTCTACGAGCAGTACTTC	CASSLGGAFYEQYF
TRBJ2-5	.	TRBV21-1	.	TGTGCCAGCAGCAAAGTAGCGGACGGGAGATTAGAGGAGACCCAGTACTTC	CASSKVADGRLEETQYF
TRBJ1-2	.	TRBV6-5	.	TGTGCCACGAAAGGGATATCGGATAAAGGTGGCTACACCTTC	CATKGISDKGGYTF
TRBJ2-7	.	TRBV6-5	.	TGTGCCAGCACGGATCCCCCCGAGCAGTACTTC	CASTDPPEQYF
TRBJ2-5	.	TRBV7-8	.	TGTGCCAGCAGCTTATTTGGCAGTGAGACCCAGTACTTC	CASSLFGSETQYF
TRBJ2-4	.	TRBV18	.	TGTGCCAGCTCACCACTAGCCAAAAACATTCAGTACTTC	CASSPLAKNIQYF
TRBJ2-7	.	TRBV18	TRBD1	TGTGCCAGCTCACCTCTACAGGGGGCGAGCGAGCAGTACTTC	CASSPLQGASEQYF
TRBJ2-3	once	TRBV2	.	TGTGCCAGCATGTCGTGGACGGAGCGCACAGATACGCAGTATTTT	CASMSWTERTDTQYF
TRBJ2-5	.	TRBV5-4	.	TGTGCCAGCAGTCCAAGGGGGACGAAAGAGACCCAGTACTTC	CASSPRGTKETQYF
TRBJ1-1	.	TRBV9	.	TGTGCCAGCAGCCGAGACAGGTATGTCACTGAAGCTTTCTTT	CASSRDRYVTEAFF
TRBJ2-1	.	TRBV15	.	TGTGCCACCAGCAGAGTTTTTACGGGAGAATTTTACAATGAGCAGTTCTTC	CATSRVFTGEFYNEQFF
TRBJ1-3	.	TRBV4-1	.	TGCGCCAGCAGCCAAGATCACGCAGGGACTGGAAACACCATATATTTT	CASSQDHAGTGNTIYF
TRBJ2-1	.	TRBV6-6	TRBD1	TGTGCCAGCAGTACCGGGACAGGGGGTCCCTACAATGAGCAGTTCTTC	CASSTGTGGPYNEQFF
TRBJ1-2	.	TRBV5-4	.	TGTGCCAGCAGCCGGGACGGAGCTAACTATGGCTACACCTTC	CASSRDGANYGYTF
TRBJ1-2	.	TRBV5-1	.	TGCGCCAGCAGCTCCGTGCCGAACTATGGCTACACCTTC	CASSSVPNYGYTF
TRBJ1-1	.	TRBV19	.	TGTGCCAGTAGTATGCTAGCAATGGGGACTGAAGCTTTCTTT	CASSMLAMGTEAFF
TRBJ2-5	.	TRBV4-1	.	TGCGCCAGCAGCCAAGATCTCGGGACCCAGTACTTC	CASSQDLGTQYF
TRBJ1-4	once	TRBV9	TRBD1	TGTGCCAGCAGCGGCAGGGGGTACGGTGAAAAACTGTTTTTT	CASSGRGYGEKLFF
TRBJ1-2	.	TRBV5-1	.	TGCGCCAGCAGCCCTCGACAGAGAACAAACTATGGCTACACCTTC	CASSPRQRTNYGYTF
TRBJ2-3	.	TRBV27	TRBD2	TGTGCCAGCAGGGCTACGACGTTGGCGGGAGTTACGCAGTATTTT	CASRATTLAGVTQYF
TRBJ2-3	.	TRBV10-2	TRBD2	TGCGCCAGCAGTGAGTCGAGACTAGCGGGAGATACGCAGTATTTT	CASSESRLAGDTQYF
TRBJ1-1	.	TRBV19	.	TGTGCCAGTAGTATAGCGCTCGGGGAAGCTTTCTTT	CASSIALGEAFF
TRBJ1-2	.	TRBV7-9	.	TGTGCCAGCAGCTTAGAGTTGAGGAGAATTTATGGCTACACCTTC	CASSLELRRIYGYTF
TRBJ2-7	.	TRBV2	.	TGTGCCAGCAAGACGGACGCGCCCTACGAGCAGTACTTC	CASKTDAPYEQYF
TRBJ1-1	.	TRBV5-1	.	TGCGCCAGCAGCTTGATGACAGCTAACACTGAAGCTTTCTTT	CASSLMTANTEAFF
TRBJ2-1	.	TRBV7-2	.	TGTGCCAGCAGCTTAGTCATGGGTGGGGGGTACAATGAGCAGTTCTTC	CASSLVMGGGYNEQFF
TRBJ2-2	.	TRBV4-3	.	TGCGCCAGCAGCCGCCAGGCAGTGGGCACCGGGGAGCTGTTTTTT	CASSRQAVGTGELFF
TRBJ1-1	.	TRBV12-5	.	TGTGCTAGTGGTTTGGTACTTAGGCAGGGGAACACTGAAGCTTTCTTT	CASGLVLRQGNTEAFF
TRBJ2-2	.	TRBV18	TRBD2	TGTGCCAGCTCACCACCGATCCTAGCGGGAAGCGGCGGGGAGCTGTTTTTT	CASSPPILAGSGGELFF
TRBJ1-1	.	TRBV9	TRBD1	TGTGCCAGCAGCGCCTCGGACAGGGGGAACACTGAAGCTTTCTTT	CASSASDRGNTEAFF
TRBJ1-2	.	TRBV28	.	TGTGCCAGCAGTTTAATTCGGGGTGGCTACACCTTC	CASSLIRGGYTF
TRBJ2-3	.	TRBV7-9	TRBD2	TGTGCCAGCAGCTTACTAGCGGGAGATGAAGATACGCAGTATTTT	CASSLLAGDEDTQYF
TRBJ1-3	.	TRBV27	.	TGTGCCAGCAGTCCGGTCTCTGGAAACACCATATATTTT	CASSPVSGNTIYF
TRBJ2-7	.	TRBV7-8	TRBD1	TGTGCCAGCAGCTCACAAGCCGGGACAGGGGGCGACGAGCAGTACTTC	CASSSQAGTGGDEQYF
TRBJ2-7	.	TRBV28	TRBD2	TGTGCCAGCAGTCGGACTAGCGGGGGGGAATTTATATACGAGCAGTACTTC	CASSRTSGGEFIYEQYF
TRBJ2-7	.	TRBV7-9	.	TGTGCCAGCAGCCTACTTAGCGGTTACGAGCAGTACTTC	CASSLLSGYEQYF
TRBJ2-7	.	TRBV28	.	TGTGCCAGCAGTCCTCTCCCGGTAGGGGTGTACGAGCAGTACTTC	CASSPLPVGVYEQYF
TRBJ2-7	once	TRBV30	.	TGTGCCGGACGCAGGGACCTCTACGAGCAGTACTTC	CAGRRDLYEQYF
TRBJ2-6	.	TRBV15	.	TGTGCCCCCTTTTCTGGGGCCAACGTCCTGACTTTC	CAPFSGANVLTF
TRBJ2-2	.	TRBV9	.	TGTGCCAGCAGCCGATACACCGGGGAGCTGTTTTTT	CASSRYTGELFF
TRBJ2-3	.	TRBV2	TRBD1	TGTGCCAGCAGGAGACTTATGACAGGGCCAGATACGCAGTATTTT	CASRRLMTGPDTQYF
TRBJ1-4	.	TRBV15	.	TGTGCCACCAGCAGAAGACCCGGGACATGGAGTGAAAAACTGTTTTTT	CATSRRPGTWSEKLFF
TRBJ1-2	.	TRBV4-3	TRBD1	TGCGCCAGCAGACAGTCGTCGCAGGGGGAGGTGTATGGCTACACCTTC	CASRQSSQGEVYGYTF
TRBJ2-3	.	TRBV4-1	TRBD2	TGCGCCAGCAGCCAGGCGGGAGGGCCGCATACGCAGTATTTT	CASSQAGGPHTQYF